The rows below give T cell receptor beta chains drawn from one sample of a study of blood T cells in healthy people across ages. One entry per CDR3 protein results from TCRdb running MiXCR on the 5' RACE reads. The sample holds about a million distinct CDR3 sequences, roughly 50% seen once. Sequencing was done on a sample of blood. These receptors originate from a woman in her fifties or sixties in good health. The CDR3 runs from the conserved cysteine through the conserved F or W.

J gene: TRBJ2-3
V gene: TRBV4-2
CDR3 protein: CASSQDRGATDTQYF

J gene: TRBJ2-3
V gene: TRBV4-1
CDR3 protein: CASSQEGSTRGVDTQYF

J gene: TRBJ1-1
V gene: TRBV7-3
CDR3 protein: CASSRTGERNTEAFF

J gene: TRBJ2-5
V gene: TRBV12-3/TRBV12-4
CDR3 protein: CASSEAGTAFYETQYF

J gene: TRBJ2-3
V gene: TRBV5-1
CDR3 protein: CASSLFWTTDTQYF

J gene: TRBJ1-2
V gene: TRBV20-1
CDR3 protein: CSAGGTGGGYTF

J gene: TRBJ1-5
V gene: TRBV7-2
CDR3 protein: CASSKQGLEPQHF

J gene: TRBJ2-3
V gene: TRBV25-1
CDR3 protein: CRRGTEPYTDTQYF

J gene: TRBJ1-1
V gene: TRBV7-9
CDR3 protein: CASSVVPGQMNTEAFF

J gene: TRBJ2-3
V gene: TRBV6-1
CDR3 protein: CASRTRPGSAWNWPDTQYF